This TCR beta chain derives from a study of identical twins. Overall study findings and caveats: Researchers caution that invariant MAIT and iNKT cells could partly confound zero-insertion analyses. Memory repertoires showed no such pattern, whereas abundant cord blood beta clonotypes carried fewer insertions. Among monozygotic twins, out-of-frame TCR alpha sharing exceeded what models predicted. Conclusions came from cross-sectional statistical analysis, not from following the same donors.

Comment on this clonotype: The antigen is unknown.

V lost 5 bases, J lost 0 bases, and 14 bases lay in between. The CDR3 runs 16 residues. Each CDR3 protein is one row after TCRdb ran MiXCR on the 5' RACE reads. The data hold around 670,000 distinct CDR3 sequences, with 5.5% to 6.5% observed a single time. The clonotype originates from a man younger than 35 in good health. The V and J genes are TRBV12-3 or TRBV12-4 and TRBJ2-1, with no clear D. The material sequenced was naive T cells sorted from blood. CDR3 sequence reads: CASSVLRPSSYNEQFF. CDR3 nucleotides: TGTGCCAGCAGTGTCCTCCGTCCCAGCTCCTACAATGAGCAGTTCTTC.